This TCR beta chain was observed in a study of OX40 agonist ivuxolimab in advanced cancers. Only in-frame clones appear in the TCRdb table, and some are missing; sequencing was by immunoSEQ multiplex PCR. The sample holds tens of thousands of clones, 80% to 90% seen once. Germline V CDR1 and CDR2: WSHSY, SAAADI. The CDR3 has 13 residues. V lost 7 bases and J lost 4; bases outside the gene matches: 4. The chain uses TRBV10-2 and TRBJ2-3, with TRBD2 matching over 8 bases. The sample was CD4+ or CD8+ T cells sorted from blood, taken in a trial of the OX40 agonist ivuxolimab. The receptor was derived from an adult with an advanced solid tumor such as melanoma, head and neck, liver or kidney cancer. CDR3 amino acids: CASTRAGADTQYF. The CDR3 nucleotides are TGCGCCAGCACTCGAGCGGGAGCAGATACGCAGTATTTT.